This TCR beta chain emerged from a study of blood T cell repertoires in COVID-19. The assay was immunoSEQ multiplex PCR, and TCRdb's table has in-frame clones only and misses some. The data hold about 120,000 clones, with almost 90% observed a single time. Seattle enrolled patients during active infection and tracked them longitudinally. Germline V gene sequence: CDR1 LNHDA, CDR2 SQIVND (reference sequence). The CDR3 loop spans 14 amino acids. The V gene lost 3 bases and the J gene lost 2 bases, with 11 bases spanning the gap. This receptor was identified in a woman aged 55-70 years with COVID-19, enrolled during active disease. The chain is built from TRBV19 and TRBJ2-7; tentative D call: TRBD1 (6 bases). Sequenced sample: peripheral blood. CDR3 nucleotides: TGTGCCAGTAGTATTACGGACAGCACCTACGAGCAGTACTTC. Residues: CASSITDSTYEQYF.